These T cell receptor beta chains were read from a single sample in a study of beta chain features in type 1 diabetes. Some clones are missing from TCRdb's copy, which holds only in-frame ones; the method was immunoSEQ multiplex PCR. The profile shows around 300,000 clones, around 15% of them singletons. The sequenced sample consisted of central memory CD4+ T cells from blood. These TCRs come from a man aged 30-40 years in good health. The CDR3 runs from the conserved cysteine through the conserved F or W. A D gene is named only where the DNA matches it firmly. Clone sizes are given selectively: once, few, many, or a class where the clone is expanded.

>-|TRBV6-5|TRBJ2-1|-
TGTGCCAGCAGTCCCGACCGTAGCTCCTACAATGAGCAGTTCTTC
CASSPDRSSYNEQFF
>-|TRBV7-6|TRBJ2-5|-
TGTGCCAGCAGCTCAAGGGGTAGCGACCAGTACTTC
CASSSRGSDQYF
>few|TRBV27|TRBJ2-5|-
TGTGCCAGCAGTCCGTGGGGACTTCAAGAGACCCAGTACTTC
CASSPWGLQETQYF
>-|TRBV4-3|TRBJ1-1|TRBD1
TGCGCCAGCAGCCCGACAGGGGGCAGCTCCACTGAAGCTTTCTTT
CASSPTGGSSTEAFF
>few|TRBV11-2|TRBJ2-7|-
TGTGCCAGCAGCTTAGATGTGGCCACTTTGGAATCCTACGAGCAGTACTTC
CASSLDVATLESYEQYF
>few|TRBV5-1|TRBJ1-2|-
TGCGCCAGCAGCTTGGATCTTTCCGGGGGCTACACCTTC
CASSLDLSGGYTF
>-|TRBV5-1|TRBJ2-7|-
TGCGCCAGCAGCTTCCCCGGGCAGCCCACCAGCGAGCAGTACTTC
CASSFPGQPTSEQYF
>few|TRBV5-6|TRBJ1-2|-
TGTGCCAGCAACTCCTACGTGGACCGGACGAACTATGGCTACACCTTC
CASNSYVDRTNYGYTF
>-|TRBV27|TRBJ1-3|-
TGTGCCAGCAGTCTAGGACCTCAGCGAAACACCATATATTTT
CASSLGPQRNTIYF
>few|TRBV6-6|TRBJ1-2|-
TGTGCCAGCAGAAGAGAAGACGGAGTTTTGGGCTACACCTTC
CASRREDGVLGYTF
>-|TRBV9|TRBJ2-3|TRBD2
TGTGCCAGCAGCGTGACTAGCGGGGGGGCGGGAGATACGCAGTATTTT
CASSVTSGGAGDTQYF
>-|TRBV7-6|TRBJ2-5|-
TGTGCCAGCAGCTCGGGGCCCGAAGAGACCCAGTACTTC
CASSSGPEETQYF
>-|TRBV30|TRBJ2-4|TRBD1
TGTGCCTGGAGGGAAAACGGACAGGGAATAGCTGATGCCAAAAACATTCAGTACTTC
CAWRENGQGIADAKNIQYF
>-|TRBV7-2|TRBJ2-2|-
TGTGCCAGCAGCTTAATGCTCTCCGGGGAGCTGTTTTTT
CASSLMLSGELFF
>few|TRBV7-8|TRBJ2-3|TRBD2
TGTGCCAGCAGCCCGACTAGCGGGGGCTCCACAGATACGCAGTATTTT
CASSPTSGGSTDTQYF
>-|TRBV6-5|TRBJ2-5|TRBD2
TGTGCCAGCAGCCCCCGGGGGGGCAGGAAGACCCAGTACTTC
CASSPRGGRKTQYF
>many|TRBV21-1|TRBJ2-1|-
TGTGCCAGCAGCAAAGGAAGTGAGCAGTTCTTC
CASSKGSEQFF
>-|TRBV11-2|TRBJ2-7|-
TGTGCCAGCACCGATAGACAGGGAGGCGAGCAGTACTTC
CASTDRQGGEQYF
>few|TRBV7-8|TRBJ1-1|-
TGTGCCAGCAGCTTAGAAGCAGGACGGAACACTGAAGCTTTCTTT
CASSLEAGRNTEAFF
>many|TRBV5-1|TRBJ2-7|-
TGCGCCAGCAGCCCGACACGCTCCTACGAGCAGTACTTC
CASSPTRSYEQYF
>few|TRBV7-9|TRBJ2-1|-
TGTGCCAGCAGCCGCCTGGGTGGCTACAATGAGCAGTTCTTC
CASSRLGGYNEQFF
>-|TRBV18|TRBJ2-1|-
TGTGCCAGCTCACCCAACGTCCCCCACTGTCGCTCCTACAATGAGCAGTTCTTC
CASSPNVPHCRSYNEQFF
>-|TRBV4-3|TRBJ2-1|TRBD2
TGCGCCAGCAGCCAAGCCGGCGGGGGGTATAATGAGCAGTTCTTC
CASSQAGGGYNEQFF
>few|TRBV7-3|TRBJ2-3|TRBD1
TGTGCCAGCAGCCCGGGGGACAGGGCAGATACGCAGTATTTT
CASSPGDRADTQYF
>-|TRBV27|TRBJ1-1|-
TGTGCCAGCAGTTTTACGCGGGGCGCTGAAGCTTTCTTT
CASSFTRGAEAFF
>few|TRBV19|TRBJ1-2|TRBD1
TGTGCCAGTAACCCCATTACAGGGGGGAACTATGGCTACACCTTC
CASNPITGGNYGYTF
>few|TRBV5-1|TRBJ2-5|-
TGCGCCAGCCGACCGGAGGGGATAGAGACCCAGTACTTC
CASRPEGIETQYF
>few|TRBV27|TRBJ2-3|-
TGTGCCAGCAGTCCCCGTCGCACAGATACGCAGTATTTT
CASSPRRTDTQYF
>-|TRBV6-1|TRBJ2-7|-
TGTGCCAGCAGTGACGGACCCTACGAGCAGTACTTC
CASSDGPYEQYF
>-|TRBV30|TRBJ2-1|-
TGTGCCTGGAGTGGGGGTGGACGGCACAATGAGCAGTTCTTC
CAWSGGGRHNEQFF
>few|TRBV7-2|TRBJ2-3|TRBD2
TGTGCCAGCAGCCCGAGACTAGCGGGGGGGACAGATACGCAGTATTTT
CASSPRLAGGTDTQYF
>few|TRBV18|TRBJ2-3|-
TGTGCCAGCTCACCTCCGAGCACAGATACGCAGTATTTT
CASSPPSTDTQYF
>-|TRBV7-2|TRBJ2-7|-
TGTGCCAGCAGCTTAGCAGGGTTGGAGCGCGAGCAGTACTTC
CASSLAGLEREQYF
>few|TRBV4-1|TRBJ2-7|-
TGCGCCAGCAGCGACCGGAAGGGCGAGCAGTACTTC
CASSDRKGEQYF
>-|TRBV19|TRBJ1-5|TRBD1
TGTGCCAGTAGAAATCCGACTACAGGGGAAAATCAGCCCCAGCATTTT
CASRNPTTGENQPQHF
>-|TRBV6-6|TRBJ2-1|-
TGTGCCAGCACCGCATACAATGAGCAGTTCTTC
CASTAYNEQFF
>few|TRBV5-1|TRBJ2-3|TRBD2
TGCGCCAGCAGCTTGGCACTAGCGGGCACAGATACGCAGTATTTT
CASSLALAGTDTQYF
>few|TRBV9|TRBJ2-1|-
TGTGCCAGCAGCGTAGCTGTTGGTAGCGTCTCCTACAATGAGCAGTTCTTC
CASSVAVGSVSYNEQFF
>-|TRBV2|TRBJ1-3|TRBD1
TGTGCCAGCAGCCGGGACAGGGGAGTTGGAAACACCATATATTTT
CASSRDRGVGNTIYF
>few|TRBV2|TRBJ2-3|TRBD2
TGTGCCAGCAACACCCGACTAGCGGAGGGAGATACGCAGTATTTT
CASNTRLAEGDTQYF
>many|TRBV5-4|TRBJ1-1|-
TGTGCCAGCAGCTTGGTCGGAGTGAGCACTGAAGCTTTCTTT
CASSLVGVSTEAFF
>-|TRBV5-1|TRBJ2-1|TRBD2
TGCGCCAGCAGCGGGACCTCGGGAGGGCCCGGCAATGAGCAGTTCTTC
CASSGTSGGPGNEQFF